This TCR beta chain was captured by sequencing in a study of blood T cell repertoires in COVID-19. Produced via immunoSEQ multiplex PCR; TCRdb's table is partial and in-frame only. This table has 300,000 or so clones, about 84% appearing once. The germline gives CDR1 SGHTA, CDR2 FQGNSA. The V segment lost 5 bases and the J segment 6 bases; nucleotides outside the gene matches: 19. The CDR3 is 18 residues long. This TCR was recovered from a woman aged 45-60 years with acute or convalescent COVID-19. The sample was peripheral blood. V and J are TRBV7-2 and TRBJ2-1, with 7 bases fitting TRBD2. CDR3 residues: CASSVRVGGSSGSNEQFF. In DNA form, the CDR3 reads TGTGCCAGCAGCGTCAGAGTGGGGGGGTCTAGCGGTAGCAATGAGCAGTTCTTC.